These T cell receptor beta chains were read from a single sample in a study of shared clonotypes between healthy human individuals. Only in-frame clones appear in the TCRdb table, and some are missing; sequencing was by immunoSEQ multiplex PCR. The data show over a million clones, around 78% seen once. The sequenced material came from memory CD4+ T cells from PBMCs. The receptors originated from a young man in good health. Some clones in this sample may be carry-over from other donors' samples. Each CDR3 is given with its conserved first and last residue. The D gene is left open where the match is weak. Size is stated for part of the rows, as once, few or many counts, or as a class when the clone is expanded.

TRBJ2-1,NA,many,TRBV2,CASSGPFPNEQFF,TGTGCCAGCAGTGGGCCCTTCCCAAATGAGCAGTTCTTC
TRBJ1-2,TRBD1,few,TRBV27,CASSSRQGPRSYGYTF,TGTGCCAGCAGTTCCCGACAGGGCCCCCGATCTTATGGCTACACCTTC
TRBJ2-1,TRBD2,NA,TRBV28,CASSLRRAGGYNEQFF,TGTGCCAGCAGTTTACGTAGAGCGGGAGGGTACAATGAGCAGTTCTTC
TRBJ2-3,TRBD2,once,TRBV28,CASPPPGLAGVTDTQYF,TGTGCCAGCCCCCCACCGGGACTAGCGGGAGTAACCGATACGCAGTATTTT
TRBJ2-3,NA,NA,TRBV5-1,CASAPHQDTQYF,TGCGCCAGCGCCCCACATCAAGATACGCAGTATTTT
TRBJ1-5,NA,NA,TRBV27,CASSAKPGPFSNQPQHF,TGTGCCAGCAGTGCTAAACCGGGCCCCTTTAGCAATCAGCCCCAGCATTTT
TRBJ1-1,NA,NA,TRBV7-9,CASTPTRETEAFF,TGTGCCAGCACACCCACCCGGGAGACTGAAGCTTTCTTT
TRBJ2-5,TRBD2,NA,TRBV28,CASRTSGGGKETQYF,TGTGCCAGCAGAACTAGCGGGGGGGGGAAAGAGACCCAGTACTTC
TRBJ2-1,NA,once,TRBV9,CASSAGGGAGYNEQFF,TGTGCCAGCAGCGCCGGCGGGGGCGCGGGGTACAATGAGCAGTTCTTC
TRBJ2-7,NA,NA,TRBV18,CASSPTGREQYF,TGTGCCAGCTCACCTACGGGTCGCGAGCAGTACTTC
TRBJ1-5,NA,NA,TRBV19,CASTGRQGLSNQPQHF,TGTGCCAGTACTGGCCGCCAGGGGCTCAGCAATCAGCCCCAGCATTTT
TRBJ2-3,TRBD1,NA,TRBV18,CASSLNPPGQISTDTQYF,TGTGCCAGCTCACTAAACCCCCCGGGACAGATAAGCACAGATACGCAGTATTTT
TRBJ1-1,NA,few,TRBV28,CASSLPSTEAFF,TGTGCCAGCAGTCTCCCAAGCACTGAAGCTTTCTTT
TRBJ2-2,NA,NA,TRBV2,CASRIFTGNTGELFF,TGTGCCAGCAGGATATTCACGGGGAACACCGGGGAGCTGTTTTTT
TRBJ1-1,TRBD1,NA,TRBV15,CATSTQQGFGNTEAFF,TGTGCCACCAGCACCCAACAGGGGTTCGGGAACACTGAAGCTTTCTTT
TRBJ2-3,NA,NA,TRBV7-2,CASSLVASDPTDTQYF,TGTGCCAGCAGCTTAGTGGCTAGCGATCCTACAGATACGCAGTATTTT
TRBJ2-4,NA,NA,TRBV9,CASSPGSYIQYF,TGTGCCAGCAGCCCCGGGAGCTACATTCAGTACTTC
TRBJ2-7,NA,NA,TRBV6-5,CASTRAGQNYEQYF,TGTGCCAGCACTAGAGCGGGACAGAACTACGAGCAGTACTTC
TRBJ1-5,TRBD1,once,TRBV4-1,CASSRTGTGESQPQHF,TGCGCCAGCAGCCGGACCGGGACAGGGGAGAGCCAGCCCCAGCATTTT
TRBJ2-5,NA,NA,TRBV9,CASSVGGGRETQYF,TGTGCCAGCAGCGTAGGAGGTGGTAGGGAGACCCAGTACTTC
TRBJ2-3,NA,NA,TRBV6-5,CASSYSMSTDTQYF,TGTGCCAGCAGTTACTCCATGAGCACAGATACGCAGTATTTT
TRBJ2-3,NA,NA,TRBV6-1,CASSEARPGGTQYF,TGTGCCAGCAGTGAAGCGAGACCCGGGGGTACGCAGTATTTT
TRBJ2-5,TRBD2,NA,TRBV6-1,CATTRDYLHF,TGTGCCACCACCCGGGACTACCTCCACTTC
TRBJ1-2,NA,NA,TRBV6-1,CASSDWTSIVGYTF,TGTGCCAGCAGTGACTGGACTTCGATAGTTGGCTACACCTTC
TRBJ1-1,TRBD1,NA,TRBV7-9,CASSRDRGDTEAFF,TGTGCCAGCAGCCGGGACAGGGGCGACACTGAAGCTTTCTTT
TRBJ2-7,NA,once,TRBV2,CASSSRQAIPHEQYF,TGTGCCAGCAGTTCCCGACAGGCGATCCCTCACGAGCAGTACTTC
TRBJ1-2,TRBD1,NA,TRBV28,CASSPGRTQGAGYTF,TGTGCCAGCAGTCCGGGGAGGACCCAGGGGGCAGGCTACACCTTC
TRBJ2-3,NA,NA,TRBV14,CARHPGRRTDTQYF,TGTGCCAGACATCCGGGTCGCCGCACAGATACGCAGTATTTT
TRBJ2-2,TRBD1,few,TRBV5-6,CASSPGTGAVTGELFF,TGTGCCAGCAGCCCAGGGACAGGGGCGGTCACCGGGGAGCTGTTTTTT
TRBJ1-3,TRBD1,NA,TRBV7-9,CASSLGGTAGNTIYF,TGTGCCAGCAGCTTAGGGGGGACAGCTGGAAACACCATATATTTT
TRBJ1-3,TRBD1,NA,TRBV15,CATSIGTASGNTIYF,TGTGCCACCAGCATAGGGACAGCCTCTGGAAACACCATATATTTT
TRBJ2-7,NA,NA,TRBV2,CASGTESSYEQYF,TGTGCCAGCGGGACCGAAAGCTCCTACGAGCAGTACTTC
TRBJ2-6,TRBD2,NA,TRBV28,CASSRRTSGSSGANVLTF,TGTGCCAGCAGCCGAAGGACTAGCGGGAGCTCTGGGGCCAACGTCCTGACTTTC
TRBJ2-5,TRBD2,NA,TRBV10-3,CAISSIAGAAETQYF,TGTGCCATCAGTTCCATAGCGGGAGCAGCTGAGACCCAGTACTTC
TRBJ2-7,TRBD1,NA,TRBV5-1,CASRTGGFYEQYF,TGCGCCAGCAGGACAGGGGGCTTCTACGAGCAGTACTTC
TRBJ2-3,TRBD2,few,TRBV28,CASSSLAGGSDTQYF,TGTGCCAGCAGTTCACTAGCGGGAGGTTCAGATACGCAGTATTTT
TRBJ2-7,NA,many,TRBV18,CASSPIGGTYEQYF,TGTGCCAGCTCACCAATAGGCGGAACCTACGAGCAGTACTTC
TRBJ1-1,NA,NA,TRBV6-5,CASRQTRGTEAFF,TGTGCCAGCAGACAGACTCGAGGTACTGAAGCTTTCTTT
TRBJ2-2,TRBD2,many,TRBV5-1,CASTRSSPSGNRGTGELFF,TGCGCCAGCACTCGGTCTAGCCCTAGCGGGAATCGGGGCACCGGGGAGCTGTTTTTT
TRBJ2-7,NA,NA,TRBV30,CAWGPQDYEQYF,TGTGCCTGGGGACCCCAGGACTACGAGCAGTACTTC
TRBJ1-2,NA,NA,TRBV6-5,CASWDSLGGYTF,TGTGCCAGCTGGGACTCCCTGGGTGGCTACACCTTC
TRBJ1-1,TRBD1,NA,TRBV5-6,CASNRGEPEAFF,TGTGCCAGCAACAGGGGGGAGCCTGAAGCTTTCTTT
TRBJ2-7,TRBD1,NA,TRBV23-1,CASSQSRHGTGVYEQYF,TGCGCCAGCAGTCAATCCCGCCACGGGACAGGGGTGTACGAGCAGTACTTC
TRBJ2-1,NA,once,TRBV5-1,CASSSQGGIINEQFF,TGCGCCAGCAGCTCTCAGGGCGGGATTATCAATGAGCAGTTCTTC
TRBJ2-1,NA,once,TRBV5-4,CASSLGGDLANEQFF,TGTGCCAGCAGCTTGGGCGGTGACTTGGCCAATGAGCAGTTCTTC
TRBJ2-2,TRBD2,NA,TRBV28,CASSPRLANTGELFF,TGTGCCAGCAGTCCACGACTAGCCAACACCGGGGAGCTGTTTTTT